These T cell receptor beta chains were read from a single sample in a study of response to subunit inactivated influenza vaccine. TCRdb fed the RT-PCR reads into MiXCR, producing one record per CDR3 protein. The data show a few hundred thousand distinct CDR3 sequences, with approximately 15% seen just once and more than 9.5% held by the top ten. Sequenced material: PBMCs from blood, taken approximately 13 days after vaccination. Source of these receptors: a man aged 45-65 years who received an inactivated influenza vaccine. Each CDR3 is given without its conserved first and last residue. Clone size is stated in some rows and not others, as once, few, many or a class when expanded.

ASKVGTDTQY,few,TRBV12-3/TRBV12-4
SAQREAYEQY,NA,TRBV20-1
ASSFGRTMNTEAF,NA,TRBV6-5
SASFTSGVNEQF,NA,TRBV20-1
ASSYSQGAFTEAF,few,TRBV6-5
ASSQGGLAKNIQY,many,TRBV14
ASSRLVGNEQF,few,TRBV6-6
ASSQDGRGPYNSPLH,many,TRBV4-3
ASRGGISTGELF,NA,TRBV28
ASSSTSPSSYEQY,few,TRBV25-1
SARVGSSGNYEQY,few,TRBV20-1
ASSPGLSQNNEQF,few,TRBV5-1
ASSLVQAGGYT,NA,TRBV28
SARGSGSDTQY,NA,TRBV20-1
ASSIEETQY,NA,TRBV19
ASSLGGFYEQY,few,TRBV7-9
ASSNSGNHEQY,NA,TRBV12-3/TRBV12-4
SARDPSGSSYEQY,NA,TRBV20-1
ASSRLAGALNEQF,few,TRBV4-1
ASSPDRGFTDTQY,many,TRBV14
ASSYPAKNEQF,NA,TRBV6-2/TRBV6-3
ASTTADRTFDTQY,few,TRBV5-1
SVEDRGYEQY,many,TRBV29-1
ASSFSGTGNDEQY,few,TRBV5-1
ASSALLAAGTDTQY,NA,TRBV7-2
ASSATGNGGNEQF,NA,TRBV9
ASSWTSGGLLTGELF,NA,TRBV7-2
ASSIPGPKNIQY,NA,TRBV19
ATSRERGTNYGYT,NA,TRBV15
SWGSEDTTYEQY,few,TRBV20-1
ASSLSGAVSYNEQF,NA,TRBV7-2
ASGLAGGPNTQY,NA,TRBV6-2/TRBV6-3
ASSLGGGYSNQPQH,few,TRBV7-2
SASLQGREQY,NA,TRBV20-1
ASSLAGFENEQF,few,TRBV12-3/TRBV12-4
ASSLKRVGSTDTQY,NA,TRBV5-1
ASSPTWGLNTEAF,few,TRBV5-1
ASSLLSPGIGRTDTQY,NA,TRBV12-3/TRBV12-4
AWSGASGRVYNEQF,few,TRBV30
ASSGPTAKVNYGYT,few,TRBV2
SARVGSGRLFSTDTQY,NA,TRBV20-1
ASSPGLRADTIY,few,TRBV12-3/TRBV12-4
ASSGGRQSYFSTGELF,NA,TRBV9
ASSTRTSYEQY,NA,TRBV12-3/TRBV12-4
ASSYPGRGSTGELF,NA,TRBV6-5
ASSFILVGADTQY,few,TRBV12-3/TRBV12-4
ASSLMTSGRETQY,NA,TRBV12-3/TRBV12-4
ASSQDHLQY,NA,TRBV4-3
ASSTRGQGRREQY,NA,TRBV6-2/TRBV6-3
SAVQAGTGALYEQY,NA,TRBV20-1
AWSVARDQPQH,few,TRBV30
SASGSGTDTQY,NA,TRBV20-1
ASSPRRGQVYNEQF,NA,TRBV5-4
ASSYANLYGYT,few,TRBV6-5
ASSSRQQYNEQF,NA,TRBV9
SVEDPKRNYGYT,NA,TRBV29-1
ASRYPGPASYEQY,NA,TRBV11-2